The TCR beta chain described here comes from a study of Graves' ophthalmopathy and Graves' hyperthyroidism. Study-wide points: Appearing in blood as well were most expanded thyroid clonotypes above 0.001 frequency. Discriminating ophthalmopathy from stable hyperthyroidism, a 13-signature model attained a sensitivity of about 88% and a specificity of about 83%.

Researchers turned away patients with other autoimmune diseases, uncontrolled infections, pregnancy or lactation. Sampling around 9.8 ml of fresh peripheral blood provided the PBMCs. Trimming took 4 bases from V and 0 from J, leaving 13 bases between them. Per the germline V gene, CDR1 is DFQATT and CDR2 is SNEGSKA (reference sequence). The CDR3 extends over 15 amino acids. This clonotype was found many times. The antigen is not known. RNA transcripts provided the template for amplifying TCR beta CDR3 regions. Investigators did first-round RT-PCR with HTBI primers, then second-round multiplex PCR. From the multiplex PCR reads, TCRdb called clonotypes with MiXCR, one entry per CDR3 protein. The table records hundreds of thousands of distinct CDR3 sequences, about two fifths of them present only once.

This TCR came from an adult man with Graves' ophthalmopathy. The chain uses TRBV20-1 and TRBJ1-5; unclear D gene. Sequencing was performed on peripheral blood. DNA of the CDR3: TGCAGTGCTACAAGCGGCGGGGATAGCAATCAGCCCCAGCATTTT. Residues: CSATSGGDSNQPQHF.